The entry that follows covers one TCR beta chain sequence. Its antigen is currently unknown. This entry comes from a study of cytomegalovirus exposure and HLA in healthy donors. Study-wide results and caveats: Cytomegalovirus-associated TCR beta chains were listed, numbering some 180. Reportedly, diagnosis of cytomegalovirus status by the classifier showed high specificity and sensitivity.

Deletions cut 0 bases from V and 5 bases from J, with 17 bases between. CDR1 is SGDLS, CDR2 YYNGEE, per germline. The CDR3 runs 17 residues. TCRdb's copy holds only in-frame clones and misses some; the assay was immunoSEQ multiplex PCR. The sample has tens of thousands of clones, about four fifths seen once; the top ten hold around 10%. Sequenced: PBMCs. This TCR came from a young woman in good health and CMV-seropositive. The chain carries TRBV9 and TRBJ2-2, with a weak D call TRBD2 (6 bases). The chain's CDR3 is CASSVEGPGVGTGELFF. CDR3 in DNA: TGTGCCAGCAGCGTAGAGGGGCCGGGGGTAGGGACCGGGGAGCTGTTTTTT.